One sample yielded the 25 T cell receptor beta chains listed below, sequenced in a study of spatial heterogeneity in lung cancer. TCRdb reanalysed the 5' RACE reads using MiXCR and keeps one entry per CDR3 protein. The sample consists of about 13,000 distinct CDR3 sequences, roughly 7% of them appearing once. Stated time point: sample taken at primary tumor resection. Study conclusions and caveats: Intratumoral expanded alpha and beta TCR counts were found to track tumor mutation counts.

No antigen has been identified for these receptors. The sequencing used lung tumor tissue, collected at surgery. The receptors originated from a female donor with early-stage non-small cell lung cancer.

By share, this clonotype counts as medium-sized. The J gene is TRBJ1-2, the V gene TRBV29-1; D perhaps matches TRBD1 (6 bases). The germline CDR1 and CDR2 sequences are SQVTM and ANQGSEA. The length of the CDR3 is 15 residues. The V and J ends lost 6 bases and 8 bases respectively, with 25 bases between them. The CDR3 spells CSVKGVGGALRGYTF. CDR3 DNA: TGCAGCGTCAAGGGGGTTGGGGGCGCACTGAGGGGCTACACCTTC.

This clonotype is classed as medium-sized. V usage is TRBV5-1 and J usage is TRBJ2-7; the D gene is possibly TRBD2 (6 bases). The ends were cut back, 5 bases at V and 5 bases at J, with 17 bases in the middle. CDR1 and CDR2 (germline): SGHRS, YFSETQ. The length of the CDR3 is 14 residues. CDR3 residues: CASSELGTSDEQYF. The CDR3, as DNA: TGCGCCAGCAGTGAACTAGGGACTTCCGACGAGCAGTACTTC.

In this sample, this clonotype turned up many times. This chain uses TRBV19 with TRBJ2-7, with D perhaps matching TRBD2 (5 bases). CDR1 LNHDA and CDR2 SQIVND come from the germline V gene (reference sequence). Deletions cut 5 bases from V and 1 base from J, with 12 bases between. CDR3 length: 14 amino acids. In DNA form, the CDR3 reads TGTGCCAGTAGTTCTACTAGACTTTCCTACGAGCAGTACTTC. Amino acids: CASSSTRLSYEQYF.

Many counts were recorded for this clonotype. V and J are TRBV7-2 and TRBJ1-5, with 8 bases fitting TRBD1. This CDR3 contains 15 residues. V was clipped by 1 base and J by 7 bases; unmatched bases: 6. Germline assignment: CDR1 SGHTA and CDR2 FQGNSA. For the CDR3, the DNA is TGTGCCAGCAGCTTAGATCAGGGGGCGGAACAGCCCCAGCATTTT. It codes for CASSLDQGAEQPQHF.

This clonotype was picked up many times. The chain employs TRBV12-3 or TRBV12-4 and TRBJ2-1; no clear D gene. The CDR3 loop spans 11 amino acids. Trimming cost V 5 bases and J 4 bases, with 3 bases left between them. CDR3 sequence: CASSIYNEQFF. CDR3 coding DNA: TGTGCCAGCAGTATTTACAATGAGCAGTTCTTC.

There are many counts of this clonotype. This chain connects TRBV6-5 to TRBJ2-2, with 12 bases fitting TRBD2. V was pared by 2 bases and J by 3 bases, with 7 bases of the junction left unmatched. The CDR3 extends over 18 amino acids. The germline CDR1 and CDR2 sequences are MNHEY and SVGAGI. The DNA of the CDR3 is TGTGCCAGCAGTTACGGAGTTCTAGCGGGAGGGCACACCGGGGAGCTGTTTTTT. Translated: CASSYGVLAGGHTGELFF.

By frequency in the sample, this clonotype is medium-sized (0.01 to 0.1%). The J gene is TRBJ1-1, the V gene TRBV28; D unresolved. V lost 5 bases and J lost 3, with 22 bases in between. The germline V gene encodes CDR1 MDHEN and CDR2 SYDVKM. This CDR3 has 17 residues. CDR3 region: CASSPNIHGRLDTEAFF. The CDR3 DNA sequence: TGTGCCAGCAGTCCAAATATCCATGGGAGGCTGGACACTGAAGCTTTCTTT.

The table lists this clonotype with many counts. J is TRBJ2-6 and V is TRBV20-1, with D unresolved. The ends were cut back, 2 bases at V and 0 bases at J, with 11 bases in the middle. CDR1 is DFQATT, CDR2 SNEGSKA, per germline (reference sequence). This CDR3 has 16 residues. This chain's CDR3 is CSARPLISSGANVLTF. The CDR3 region has the DNA TGCAGTGCTAGACCCCTCATAAGCTCTGGGGCCAACGTCCTGACTTTC.

This clonotype is termed medium-sized. The chain recombines TRBV29-1 with TRBJ1-1, with TRBD1 matching 9 bases. This CDR3 contains 11 residues. Germline-derived CDR1 and CDR2 are SQVTM and ANQGSEA. The CDR3 region is CGGTGLTEAFF. CDR3 nucleotides: TGCGGGGGGACAGGGCTCACTGAAGCTTTCTTT. Looking up the rest from reference TRBV29-1 and TRBJ1-1 gives the full variable domain: SAVISQKPSRDICQRGTSLTIQCQVDSQVTMMFWYRQQPGQSLTLIATANQGSEATYESGFVIDKFPISRPNLTFSTLTVSNMSPEDSSIYLCGGTGLTEAFFGQGTRLTVV.

By frequency in the sample, this clonotype is large. DNA of the CDR3: TGCGCCAGCAGCCAACAAGCCTACCAAGAGACCCAGTACTTC. Residues: CASSQQAYQETQYF. The V gene is TRBV4-3, the J gene TRBJ2-5, with no clear D. Germline V gene lookup returns CDR1 LGHNA and CDR2 YSLEER. The CDR3 spans 14 residues. The V and J ends lost 2 bases and 0 bases respectively, with 7 bases between them.

This clonotype came up many times. The V gene is TRBV19, the J gene TRBJ2-7; possible D gene TRBD2, 5 bases. V shed 5 bases and J shed 2 bases, with 13 bases lying between them. This CDR3 spans 14 amino acids. Per the germline V gene, CDR1 is LNHDA and CDR2 is SQIVND (reference sequence). The CDR3 region has the DNA TGTGCCAGTAGTTCCTCGGACGGGACCTACGAGCAGTACTTC. This translates into CASSSSDGTYEQYF.

This clonotype was recorded many times. The chain combines TRBV6-2 or TRBV6-3 with TRBJ2-2; the match to TRBD1 covers 7 bases. The V and J ends lost 6 bases and 4 bases, in that order; junction bases with no gene match: 11. CDR3 length: 16 residues. Germline loops: CDR1 MNHEY, CDR2 SVGEGT. CDR3 DNA sequence: TGTGCCAGCAGAATCGACAGGGATTCTGCCACCGGGGAGCTGTTTTTT. Translating gives CASRIDRDSATGELFF.

By its share, this clonotype is medium-sized. The junction departs from the called germline gene at one end, perhaps through a read error. DNA of the CDR3: TGTGCCAGCCAGCCTTCGGGGCAGTTGATCTACGAGCTGTACTTC. It codes for CASQPSGQLIYELYF. The chain recombines TRBV19 with TRBJ2-7; D is tentatively TRBD1 or TRBD2 (5 bases each). CDR3 length: 15 amino acids. Per the germline V gene, CDR1 is LNHDA and CDR2 is SQIVND (reference sequence). The whole variable domain, filled in from reference TRBV19 and TRBJ2-7, reads DGGITQSPKYLFRKEGQNVTLSCEQNLNHDAMYWYRQDPGQGLRLIYYSQIVNDFQKGDIAEGYSVSREKKESFPLTVTSAQKNPTAFYLCASQPSGQLIYELYFGPGTRLTVT.

This clonotype was counted many times. The genes are TRBV30 and TRBJ2-7, with 9 bases matching TRBD1. Per germline, CDR1 GTSNPN and CDR2 SVGIG (reference sequence). V dropped 7 bases and J dropped 6; count of bases not matched to a gene: 4. The length of the CDR3 is 11 residues. CDR3 nucleotides: TGTGCCTCTGACAGGGGGGGCGAGCAGTACTTC. Translated, it gives CASDRGGEQYF.

The chain carries TRBV9 and TRBJ2-3, with 8 bases matching TRBD1. Germline V gene lookup returns CDR1 SGDLS and CDR2 YYNGEE. This CDR3 has 15 amino acids. The ends lost 3 bases at V and 4 bases at J; junction bases unmatched: 7. CDR3 nucleotides: TGTGCCAGCAGCGCCCAACAGGGGGGCCCAGATACGCAGTATTTT. Its translation is CASSAQQGGPDTQYF.

This clonotype showed up many times. J is TRBJ2-7 and V is TRBV28; 10 positions agree with TRBD2. Trimming at V came to 3 bases and at J to 5 bases, leaving 10 bases not matched to a gene. There are 16 residues in the CDR3. CDR1 and CDR2 from the germline V gene are MDHEN and SYDVKM. CDR3 sequence: CASSFSGRKVVHEQYF. The CDR3 region has the DNA TGTGCCAGCAGTTTTAGCGGGAGGAAAGTCGTCCACGAGCAGTACTTC.

V usage is TRBV5-1 and J usage is TRBJ1-3; 7 bases map to TRBD1. CDR1 is SGHRS, CDR2 YFSETQ, per germline. There are 16 residues in the CDR3. V lost 1 base to trimming and J lost 0 bases; unmatched junction nucleotides: 4. This CDR3 is CASSLQGDYSGNTIYF. For the CDR3, the DNA is TGCGCCAGCAGCTTGCAGGGGGATTACTCTGGAAACACCATATATTTT. Combining the CDR3 with reference TRBV5-1 and TRBJ1-3 gives the whole variable domain KAGVTQTPRYLIKTRGQQVTLSCSPISGHRSVSWYQQTPGQGLQFLFEYFSETQRNKGNFPGRFSGRQFSNSRSEMNVSTLELGDSALYLCASSLQGDYSGNTIYFGEGSWLTVV.

By share of the sample, this clonotype is medium-sized. The CDR3 is CASSIGGSGRHEQYF. CDR3 sequence (DNA): TGTGCCAGCAGCATTGGTGGTAGCGGGAGGCACGAGCAGTACTTC. V and J are TRBV11-2 and TRBJ2-7; the match to TRBD2 covers 10 bases. Germline-derived CDR1 and CDR2 are SGHAT and FQNNGV. The trim removed 5 bases at V and 5 bases at J, leaving 9 bases unmatched. The CDR3 is 15 amino acids. Together with reference TRBV11-2 and TRBJ2-7, the CDR3 gives the full variable domain: EAGVAQSPRYKIIEKRQSVAFWCNPISGHATLYWYQQILGQGPKLLIQFQNNGVVDDSQLPKDRFSAERLKGVDSTLKIQPAKLEDSAVYLCASSIGGSGRHEQYFGPGTRLTVT.

This clonotype was found many times. This rearrangement joins TRBV7-2 to TRBJ2-7; 8 bases line up with TRBD2. V shed 1 base and J 0 bases; nucleotides not matched to a gene: 5. The CDR3 is 16 residues long. Germline V CDR1 and CDR2: SGHTA, FQGNSA. The CDR3 nucleotides read TGTGCCAGCAGCTTAGGAATAGCGGGAAGCTCCTACGAGCAGTACTTC. Its translation is CASSLGIAGSSYEQYF.

This clonotype showed up many times. J is TRBJ2-3 and V is TRBV12-2. TRBV12-2 is shown as a pseudogene. This CDR3 region has 13 residues. CDR3 DNA: TGTGCAAGTCGCTTACGGCGCACAGATACGCAGTATTTT. The encoded protein is CASRLRRTDTQYF.

This clonotype was counted ten times or more. The rearrangement links TRBV2 to TRBJ2-1; D might be TRBD1 (6 bases). The CDR3 has 15 amino acids. Trimming left V 4 bases short and J 5 bases short, with 15 bases between. Looked up from germline, CDR1 is SNHLY and CDR2 is FYNNEI. The CDR3: CASSGRQVKNNEQFF. In DNA form, the CDR3 reads TGTGCCAGCAGTGGCCGACAGGTAAAGAACAATGAGCAGTTCTTC.

In this sample, this clonotype is medium-sized (0.01 to 0.1%). The chain employs TRBV27 and TRBJ1-5, with D tentatively TRBD1 (5 bases). From germline, CDR1 is MNHEY and CDR2 SMNVEV (reference sequence). The V and J ends lost 6 bases and 4 bases respectively, with 13 bases between them. The CDR3 is 14 amino acids. The CDR3 is CASRTGLKNQPQHF. The CDR3 DNA reads TGTGCCAGCAGGACGGGACTGAAGAATCAGCCCCAGCATTTT.

At least ten counts were recorded for this clonotype. The J gene is TRBJ2-1, the V gene TRBV19; 8 bases match TRBD1. V was clipped by 5 bases and J by 0 bases; unmatched bases: 6. The CDR3 extends over 16 amino acids. In germline, CDR1 is LNHDA, CDR2 SQIVND (reference sequence). The CDR3 region has the DNA TGTGCCAGTAGTCGGGGACAGGCGCTCTCCTACAATGAGCAGTTCTTC. This translates into CASSRGQALSYNEQFF.

The sample holds many counts of this clonotype. This sequence joins TRBV11-3 and TRBJ2-2, with D perhaps given as TRBD1 or TRBD2 (5 bases each). Trimming took 3 bases from V and 5 from J, leaving 16 bases between them. This CDR3 contains 16 residues. CDR1 and CDR2 (germline): SGHNT, YENEEA. The CDR3 DNA sequence: TGTGCCAGCAGCTTTCCTGAGGGGAAGAGTACCGGGGAGCTGTTTTTT. Residues: CASSFPEGKSTGELFF.

The J gene is TRBJ2-7, the V gene TRBV11-1; 13 bases map to TRBD2. V shed 4 bases and J 4 bases; nucleotides not matched to a gene: 7. The CDR3 sequence is 16 residues long. Germline V CDR1 and CDR2: SGHAT, FQDESV (reference sequence). The CDR3: CASSSAGTSGKYEQYF. CDR3 in DNA: TGTGCCAGCAGCTCGGCCGGGACTAGCGGGAAATACGAGCAGTACTTC.